This T cell receptor (beta chain) was observed in a study of shared clonotypes between healthy human individuals. Study-wide context: Donors had three CD4 naive, three CD4 memory, two CD8 naive and one CD8 memory plate apiece. Study results and caveats: The authors expected sequencing depth to affect clonotype sharing among donors.

This CDR3 is built from 13 residues. Trimming cost V 2 bases and J 6 bases, with 11 bases left between them. CDR1 and CDR2 (germline): MNHEY, SVGAGI. TCRdb's table, derived via immunoSEQ multiplex PCR, lists solely in-frame clones and lacks some. The table shows about 590,000 clones, with 95% to 96% occurring only once. As concerns this clone: The target antigen is unknown.

CD8 cells classed as naive were CD45RO-negative and positively selected for CCR7, excluding terminally differentiated effector memory CD45RA+ cells. Material for sequencing was naive CD8+ T cells sorted from blood. This sequence originates from a young woman in good health. The rearrangement uses TRBV6-5 and TRBJ2-7; tentatively, D is TRBD1 or TRBD2 (6 bases each). The CDR3 DNA reads TGTGCCAGCAGTTACGGCAGGGGAGGCGAGCAGTACTTC. Its protein product is CASSYGRGGEQYF.